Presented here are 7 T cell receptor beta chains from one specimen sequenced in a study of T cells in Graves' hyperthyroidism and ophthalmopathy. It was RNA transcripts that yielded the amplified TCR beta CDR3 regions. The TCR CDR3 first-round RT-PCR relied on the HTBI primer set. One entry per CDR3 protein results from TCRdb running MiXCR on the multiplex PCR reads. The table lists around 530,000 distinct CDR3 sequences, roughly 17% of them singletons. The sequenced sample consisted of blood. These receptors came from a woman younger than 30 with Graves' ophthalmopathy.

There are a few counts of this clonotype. Here the CDR3 reads CASSLGRGGKASYNEQFF. CDR3 nucleotide sequence: TGCGCCAGCAGCTTGGGGAGGGGGGGTAAAGCCTCCTACAATGAGCAGTTCTTC. The chain carries TRBV5-1 and TRBJ2-1, with D maybe TRBD2 (7 bases). The germline gives CDR1 SGHRS, CDR2 YFSETQ. The V end lost 0 bases, the J end lost 0 bases, and 16 bases lay between the germline ends. There are 18 residues in the CDR3.

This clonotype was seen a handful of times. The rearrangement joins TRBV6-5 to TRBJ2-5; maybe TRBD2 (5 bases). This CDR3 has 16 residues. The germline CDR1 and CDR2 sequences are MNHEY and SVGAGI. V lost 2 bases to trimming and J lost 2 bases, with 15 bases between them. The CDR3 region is CASSYVGRRSQETQYF. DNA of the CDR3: TGTGCCAGCAGTTACGTGGGCAGGAGGTCACAAGAGACCCAGTACTTC.

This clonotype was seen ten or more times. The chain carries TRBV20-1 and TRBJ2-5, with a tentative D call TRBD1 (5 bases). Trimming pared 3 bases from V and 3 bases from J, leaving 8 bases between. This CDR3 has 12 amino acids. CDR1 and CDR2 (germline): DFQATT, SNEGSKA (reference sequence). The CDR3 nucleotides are TGCAGTGCTAGTGTAGGGGAAGAGACCCAGTACTTC. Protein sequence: CSASVGEETQYF.

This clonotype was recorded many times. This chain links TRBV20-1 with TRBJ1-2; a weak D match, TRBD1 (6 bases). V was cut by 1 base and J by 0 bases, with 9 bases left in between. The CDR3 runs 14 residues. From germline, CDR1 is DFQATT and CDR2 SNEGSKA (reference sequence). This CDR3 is CSARGGQTNYGYTF. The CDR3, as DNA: TGCAGTGCTAGAGGGGGACAAACTAACTATGGCTACACCTTC.

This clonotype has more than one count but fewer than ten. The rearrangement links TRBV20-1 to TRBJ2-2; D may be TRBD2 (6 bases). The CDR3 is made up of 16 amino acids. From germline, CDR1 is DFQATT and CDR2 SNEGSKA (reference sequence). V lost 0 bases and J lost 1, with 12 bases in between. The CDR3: CSARDELAKNTGELFF. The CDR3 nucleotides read TGCAGTGCTAGAGATGAGCTAGCGAAGAACACCGGGGAGCTGTTTTTT.

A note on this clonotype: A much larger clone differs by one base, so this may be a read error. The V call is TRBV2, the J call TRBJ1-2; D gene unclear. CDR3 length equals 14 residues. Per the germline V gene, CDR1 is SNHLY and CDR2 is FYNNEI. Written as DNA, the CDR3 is TGTGCCAGCGGTGACGGGGAGAGTGACTATGGCTACACCTTC. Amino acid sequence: CASGDGESDYGYTF.

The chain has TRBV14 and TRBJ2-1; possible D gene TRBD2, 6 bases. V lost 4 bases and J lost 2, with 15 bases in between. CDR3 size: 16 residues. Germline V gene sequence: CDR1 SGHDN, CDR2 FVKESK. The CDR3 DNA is TGTGCCAGCAGCCCTATAGCGGAGCCCCCCTACAATGAGCAGTTCTTC. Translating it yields CASSPIAEPPYNEQFF.